The T cell receptor beta chain described here comes from a study of cytomegalovirus exposure and HLA in healthy donors. In the study overall: The early release's HLA-typed donors yielded 78 million or so unique TCRs. Study-wide findings and caveats: Accurate prediction of most subjects' HLA-A and HLA-B alleles from TCR beta sequences was reported.

Regarding this clone: The antigen is not known.

The CDR3 is made up of 14 amino acids. Trimming took 6 bases from V and 11 from J, leaving 22 bases between them. The germline V gene has CDR1 MDHEN and CDR2 SYDVKM. A multiplex PCR was run with 60 Vbeta primers and 13 Jbeta primers. Sequenced by immunoSEQ multiplex PCR; TCRdb stores in-frame clones only, minus some. The profile shows about 210,000 clones, about 75% of them singletons. The origin of this receptor is a male donor in good health and CMV-seronegative. The sequencing input was PBMCs. The gene calls are TRBV28 and TRBJ1-1, with D unresolved. CDR3: CASSREFRERAAFF. DNA of the CDR3: TGTGCCAGCAGCCGAGAATTTCGGGAACGTGCGGCTTTCTTT.